These 15 T cell receptor beta chains were sequenced from one sample in a study of CD8+ T cells in alopecia areata. Extracted from the samples, RNA was reverse transcribed into cDNA to serve as the sequencing template. Produced via immunoSEQ multiplex PCR; TCRdb's table is partial and in-frame only. The sample includes more than 85,000 clones, 40% to 55% of them seen just once. Sequenced material: CD4+ T cells sorted from blood. The receptors shown here come from a human donor with alopecia areata.

The rearrangement links TRBV10-1 to TRBJ2-2; D is ambiguous. Per the germline V gene, CDR1 is WNHNN and CDR2 is SYGVQD (reference sequence). V lost 4 bases to trimming and J lost 3 bases, with 6 bases between them. The CDR3 spans 13 residues. CDR3 sequence: CASSAAHTGELFF. In DNA form, the CDR3 reads TGCGCCAGCAGTGCTGCCCACACCGGGGAGCTGTTTTTT.

This rearrangement joins TRBV5-1 to TRBJ1-2, with 8 bases that match TRBD1. Germline V lookup: CDR1 SGHRS, CDR2 YFSETQ. The CDR3 has 13 amino acids. The V and J ends lost 3 bases and 8 bases, in that order; junction bases with no gene match: 6. CDR3 nucleotide sequence: TGCGCCAGCAGCTCCGGACAGGGCGAGGGCTACACCTTC. Translation: CASSSGQGEGYTF.

This clone has just a few counts. The V call is TRBV5-1, the J call TRBJ2-6; the match to TRBD1 covers 9 bases. With 3 bases clipped from V and 0 bases from J, the junction kept 4 bases outside the gene matches. This CDR3 region has 17 residues. Germline V gene lookup returns CDR1 SGHRS and CDR2 YFSETQ. In nucleotides, the CDR3 is TGCGCCAGCAGCTCTGGACAGGGGACCTCTGGGGCCAACGTCCTGACTTTC. It translates to CASSSGQGTSGANVLTF.

There are a few counts of this clone. The rearrangement links TRBV4-3 to TRBJ2-7; D ambiguous. Trimming stripped 4 bases from V and 0 bases from J, with 10 bases between. Germline values: CDR1 LGHNA, CDR2 YSLEER. The CDR3 runs to 14 residues. Here the CDR3 reads CASSLRLLSYEQYF. The CDR3 bases are TGCGCCAGCAGCCTACGACTGCTCTCCTACGAGCAGTACTTC.

This clone was seen a handful of times. The sample contains more than one DNA sequence encoding this CDR3. The chain uses TRBV14 and TRBJ2-1; 13 positions agree with TRBD2. The V segment lost 4 bases and the J segment 9 bases; nucleotides outside the gene matches: 3. The length of the CDR3 is 14 residues. Germline V gene data show CDR1 as SGHDN and CDR2 as FVKESK. CDR3 region: CASSPRLAGGEQFF. In DNA form, the CDR3 reads TGTGCCAGCAGCCCCAGACTAGCGGGGGGTGAGCAGTTCTTC.

This clone appeared once. The chain joins TRBV27 to TRBJ1-2, with D unclear. This CDR3 is 13 amino acids long. Germline-derived CDR1 and CDR2 are MNHEY and SMNVEV (reference sequence). V lost 5 bases and J 4 bases, leaving 11 bases between the germline ends. The CDR3 loop reads CASSPALGYGYTF. In DNA form, the CDR3 reads TGTGCCAGCAGTCCCGCCCTGGGCTATGGCTACACCTTC.

The J gene is TRBJ1-5, the V gene TRBV28, with D hard to call. Germline V gene sequence: CDR1 MDHEN, CDR2 SYDVKM. This CDR3 has 11 residues. Trimming removed 6 bases from V and 3 bases from J, with 3 bases in between. The CDR3 loop is CASSTNQPQHF. The CDR3 coding sequence is TGTGCCAGCAGCACCAATCAGCCCCAGCATTTT.

The V gene is TRBV30, the J gene TRBJ1-6; possible D gene TRBD1, 5 bases. The CDR3 length is 12 residues. The ends were cut back, 5 bases at V and 7 bases at J, with 9 bases in the middle. Germline V gene sequence: CDR1 GTSNPN, CDR2 SVGIG (reference sequence). CDR3 sequence: CAWDPGNSPLHF. The CDR3 region has the DNA TGTGCCTGGGATCCAGGGAATTCACCCCTCCACTTT.

The sample holds a few counts of this clone. This chain connects TRBV7-9 to TRBJ1-6, with a weak D call TRBD1 (5 bases). This CDR3 region has 14 residues. Germline-derived CDR1 and CDR2 are SEHNR and FQNEAQ (reference sequence). V was shortened by 4 bases and J by 7 bases, with 11 bases between the two germline ends. CDR3 in DNA: TGTGCCAGCAGCTCAGACAGTCAAAATTCACCCCTCCACTTT. This encodes CASSSDSQNSPLHF.

The V gene is TRBV2, the J gene TRBJ2-5; a weak D match, TRBD2 (5 bases). Trimming removed 4 bases at V and 2 bases at J, with 8 bases between. The CDR3 totals 13 residues. Germline values: CDR1 SNHLY, CDR2 FYNNEI. The DNA for the CDR3 is TGTGCCAGCAGTGTGGGAGCTCAAGAGACCCAGTACTTC. Translating it yields CASSVGAQETQYF.

This clone was observed a single time. The chain combines TRBV5-1 with TRBJ2-5, with D possibly being TRBD1 or TRBD2 (5 bases each). This CDR3 has 14 residues. Germline V gives CDR1 SGHRS, CDR2 YFSETQ. Trimming took 2 bases from V and 3 from J, leaving 11 bases between them. The CDR3 DNA reads TGCGCCAGCAGCTTTACCGGGACGGAAGAGACCCAGTACTTC. Its translation: CASSFTGTEETQYF.

The chain joins TRBV29-1 to TRBJ1-1; TRBD1 agrees at 8 bases. Germline CDR1 SQVTM, CDR2 ANQGSEA. The CDR3 runs to 12 residues. The V gene end was trimmed by 6 bases and the J gene end by 1 base; junction bases not matched to a gene: 1. The CDR3 nucleotides are TGCAGCGTCGGGACAGGGAACACTGAAGCTTTCTTT. It encodes CSVGTGNTEAFF.

This clone was recorded a few times. The rearrangement uses TRBV29-1 and TRBJ2-1; the match to TRBD2 covers 7 bases. Germline V gene sequence: CDR1 SQVTM, CDR2 ANQGSEA. This CDR3 spans 12 amino acids. After removal of 6 bases from V and 3 bases from J, the junction contained 2 bases not matched to a gene. This chain's CDR3 is CSVGDYYNEQFF. The CDR3 DNA is TGCAGCGTGGGGGACTACTACAATGAGCAGTTCTTC.

CDR3 protein: CSVEGEFF. DNA of the CDR3: TGCAGCGTTGAAGGGGAGTTCTTC. The genes are TRBV29-1 and TRBJ2-1; D is uncertain. CDR3 size: 8 residues. V dropped 1 base and J dropped 14 bases, with 3 bases sitting between them. Germline V gene data show CDR1 as SQVTM and CDR2 as ANQGSEA.

The chain links TRBV18 to TRBJ1-1; 9 positions agree with TRBD1. V was clipped by 2 bases and J by 7 bases; unmatched bases: 5. Germline CDR1 is KGHSH and CDR2 is LQKENI. The CDR3 runs to 14 residues. The DNA for the CDR3 is TGTGCCAGCTCACCAGGGACAGGGAGATTTGAAGCTTTCTTT. Its translation: CASSPGTGRFEAFF. Full variable domain (missing parts from reference TRBV18 and TRBJ1-1): NAGVMQNPRHLVRRRGQEARLRCSPMKGHSHVYWYRQLPEEGLKFMVYLQKENIIDESGMPKERFSAEFPKEGPSILRIQQVVRGDSAAYFCASSPGTGRFEAFFGQGTRLTVV.